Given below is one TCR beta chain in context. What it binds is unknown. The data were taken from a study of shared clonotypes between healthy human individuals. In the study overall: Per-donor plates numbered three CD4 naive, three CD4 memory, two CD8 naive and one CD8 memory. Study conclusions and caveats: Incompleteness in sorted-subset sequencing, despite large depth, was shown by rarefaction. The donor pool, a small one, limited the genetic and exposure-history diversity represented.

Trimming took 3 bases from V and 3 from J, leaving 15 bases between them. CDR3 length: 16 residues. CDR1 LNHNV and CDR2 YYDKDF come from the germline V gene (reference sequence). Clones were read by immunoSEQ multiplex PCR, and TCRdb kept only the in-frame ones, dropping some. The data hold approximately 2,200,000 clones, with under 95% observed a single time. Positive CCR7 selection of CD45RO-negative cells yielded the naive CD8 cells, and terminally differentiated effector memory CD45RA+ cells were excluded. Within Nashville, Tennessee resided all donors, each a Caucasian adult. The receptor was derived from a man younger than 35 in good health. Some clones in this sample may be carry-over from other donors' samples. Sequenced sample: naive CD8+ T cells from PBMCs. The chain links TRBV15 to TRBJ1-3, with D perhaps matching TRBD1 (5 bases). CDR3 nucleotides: TGTGCCACCAGCAGCCCCCAAACGGGGGATGGAAACACCATATATTTT. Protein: CATSSPQTGDGNTIYF.